Presented here are 21 T cell receptor beta chains from one specimen sequenced in a study of human T cells and chemical hapten exposure. TCRdb re-analysed the RACE reads in MiXCR, keeping a single row per CDR3 protein. Among about 260,000 distinct CDR3 sequences, roughly 8.9% were seen once, and the ten largest hold 2% to 2.5%. The sample's time point: pre-sensitization, week 0. Treatment here: therapeutic diphenylcyclopropenone sensitization with weekly scalp DPC. Sequencing used whole blood, obtained in connection with sensitization to the hapten diphenylcyclopropenone (DPC). These receptors came from a woman between 40 and 55 years old with alopecia areata. Some clones in this sample may be carry-over from other donors' samples.

The chain couples TRBV5-1 to TRBJ1-6; the match to TRBD1 covers 7 bases. The V gene end was trimmed by 5 bases and the J gene end by 7 bases; junction bases not matched to a gene: 9. This CDR3 spans 15 amino acids. Germline values: CDR1 SGHRS, CDR2 YFSETQ. CDR3 sequence (DNA): TGCGCCAGCAGTTACCTACAGGGGTACAATTCACCCCTCCACTTT. Amino acid sequence: CASSYLQGYNSPLHF.

The chain links TRBV9 to TRBJ2-2, with a tentative D call TRBD2 (6 bases). Deletions cut 4 bases from V and 4 bases from J, with 14 bases between. Germline CDR1 is SGDLS and CDR2 is YYNGEE. The CDR3 is 15 residues long. The CDR3 DNA reads TGTGCCAGCAGCTGGAAGCAGGGAGGCACCGGGGAGCTGTTTTTT. Amino acid sequence: CASSWKQGGTGELFF.

This clonotype appeared a few times. The chain links TRBV27 to TRBJ2-2; unclear D gene. The CDR3 contains 16 residues. V lost 2 bases and J 3 bases, leaving 13 bases between the germline ends. Germline V CDR1 and CDR2: MNHEY, SMNVEV (reference sequence). The CDR3 loop is CASSLILSRDTGELFF. CDR3 sequence (DNA): TGTGCCAGCAGTTTAATCCTGTCCCGGGACACCGGGGAGCTGTTTTTT.

This clonotype was seen a few times. The CDR3 here is CASSQDRGVVSGYTF. The CDR3 nucleotides read TGCGCCAGCAGCCAAGATCGCGGAGTTGTTTCCGGCTACACCTTC. V gene TRBV4-3 combines with J gene TRBJ1-2, with D unresolved. V lost 0 bases and J 8 bases, leaving 16 bases between the germline ends. CDR3 length: 15 amino acids. Germline V gives CDR1 LGHNA, CDR2 YSLEER.

This clonotype was observed at least ten times. The gene calls are TRBV4-2 and TRBJ2-2; 10 nucleotides agree with TRBD2. Trimming removed 2 bases from V and 1 base from J; junction bases left unmatched: 4. This CDR3 has 17 amino acids. Germline V lookup: CDR1 LGHNA, CDR2 YNFKEQ. The CDR3 spells CASSQQIAGGNTGELFF. CDR3 DNA sequence: TGTGCCAGCAGCCAACAGATAGCGGGAGGGAACACCGGGGAGCTGTTTTTT.

The chain links TRBV19 to TRBJ2-3; TRBD1 might be the D (5 bases). This CDR3 has 15 residues. Trimming removed 5 bases from V and 6 bases from J, with 18 bases in between. Germline V gene sequence: CDR1 LNHDA, CDR2 SQIVND (reference sequence). The CDR3 DNA reads TGTGCCAGTAGTTCCCTGACAGCTGCAGGGGATACGCAGTATTTT. Protein: CASSSLTAAGDTQYF.

The V and J genes are TRBV6-2 or TRBV6-3 and TRBJ2-7; D gene ambiguous. Trimming left V 9 bases short and J 3 bases short, with 9 bases between. The CDR3 has 11 residues. Germline CDR1 MNHEY, CDR2 SVGEGT. CDR3 in amino acids: CARSSSYEQYF. CDR3 coding DNA: TGTGCCAGGAGCTCCAGCTACGAGCAGTACTTC.

This chain uses TRBV5-4 with TRBJ2-7, with D possibly being TRBD1 (5 bases). Germline CDR1 is SGHNT and CDR2 is YYREEE (reference sequence). Between the trimmed V and J ends, which lost 2 bases and 2 bases, there was a span of 11 bases. CDR3 length equals 14 residues. The CDR3 DNA reads as TGTGCCAGCAGCTTCGCAGGGTCTACCTACGAGCAGTACTTC. It encodes CASSFAGSTYEQYF. The complete variable domain, with remaining parts taken from reference TRBV5-4 and TRBJ2-7, reads ETGVTQSPTHLIKTRGQQVTLRCSSQSGHNTVSWYQQALGQGPQFIFQYYREEENGRGNFPPRFSGLQFPNYSSELNVNALELDDSALYLCASSFAGSTYEQYFGPGTRLTVT.

This clonotype was picked up a small number of times. The chain couples TRBV6-1 to TRBJ2-1; TRBD1 agrees at 10 bases. The V and J ends lost 6 bases and 3 bases, in that order; junction bases with no gene match: 5. CDR1 is MNHNS, CDR2 SASEGT, per germline. CDR3 length: 15 residues. The chain's CDR3 is CASRFGTGVYNEQFF. CDR3 nucleotide sequence: TGTGCCAGCAGATTTGGGACAGGGGTCTACAATGAGCAGTTCTTC.

The gene calls are TRBV25-1 and TRBJ2-7; D not certain. V was shortened by 3 bases and J by 7 bases, with 7 bases between the two germline ends. The CDR3 runs to 11 residues. The germline CDR1 and CDR2 sequences are MGHDK and SYGVNS. The CDR3 bases are TGTGCCAGCAGTGACTGGCGAGAGCAGTACTTC. Its protein product is CASSDWREQYF.

This clonotype has just a few counts. The rearrangement links TRBV3-1 to TRBJ1-1; no definite D call. CDR1 and CDR2 (germline): LGHDT, YNNKEL (reference sequence). V lost 6 bases and J 4 bases, leaving 12 bases between the germline ends. The CDR3 is 13 amino acids. In DNA, the CDR3 is TGTGCCAGCAGTAGCGTACGGAGCACTGAAGCTTTCTTT. This encodes CASSSVRSTEAFF.

The rearrangement links TRBV9 to TRBJ2-2; TRBD2 aligns across 8 bases. The V gene's germline CDR1 is SGDLS and CDR2 YYNGEE. The CDR3 is 17 amino acids. V shed 0 bases, J shed 1 base, and the junction held 5 bases outside the gene matches. Here the CDR3 DNA reads TGTGCCAGCAGCGTAGATTCGCTAGCGGGGAACACCGGGGAGCTGTTTTTT. Translation: CASSVDSLAGNTGELFF.

J is TRBJ1-4 and V is TRBV6-6; D gene uncertain. Deletions cut 5 bases from V and 0 bases from J, with 7 bases between. This CDR3 is 14 amino acids long. Per the germline V gene, CDR1 is MNHNY and CDR2 is SVGAGI (reference sequence). The CDR3 sequence: CASSRPTTNEKLFF. The DNA for the CDR3 is TGTGCCAGCAGTCGCCCGACAACTAATGAAAAACTGTTTTTT.

This rearrangement joins TRBV6-1 to TRBJ2-1; D remains unclear. Looked up from germline, CDR1 is MNHNS and CDR2 is SASEGT. The CDR3 extends over 11 amino acids. The V end was cut by 2 bases, the J end by 16 bases, with 12 bases between. CDR3 nucleotides: TGTGCCAGCAGTGAATGGGTCGTAGGATTCTTC. It translates to CASSEWVVGFF.

This clonotype occurred a few times. J is TRBJ2-3 and V is TRBV29-1, with TRBD1 as a possible D gene (5 bases). V was clipped by 2 bases and J by 6 bases, with 15 bases between them. The germline V gene has CDR1 SQVTM and CDR2 ANQGSEA. The CDR3 extends over 14 amino acids. DNA for the CDR3: TGCAGCGTTGAACAGACCAGCGCAGGGGATACGCAGTATTTT. Translation: CSVEQTSAGDTQYF.

As to this clonotype: A much larger clone differs from this one at a single base, so this may be a read error. The CDR3 is CASSLGPNEQYF. The CDR3 nucleotides read TGTGCCAGCAGCTTAGGACCCAACGAGCAGTACTTC. This chain uses TRBV7-9 with TRBJ2-7; D not certain. Germline lookup yields CDR1 SEHNR and CDR2 FQNEAQ (reference sequence). Trimming removed 1 base from V and 5 bases from J, with 6 bases in between. CDR3 size: 12 residues.

The genes are TRBV6-2 or TRBV6-3 and TRBJ2-2, with D perhaps TRBD1 (5 bases). Germline assignment: CDR1 MNHEY and CDR2 SVGEGT. The CDR3 loop spans 14 amino acids. V was cut by 6 bases and J by 6 bases, with 14 bases left in between. The CDR3 DNA reads as TGTGCCAGCAGGGGGCAGGCGGTGTCCGGGGAGCTGTTTTTT. Translated: CASRGQAVSGELFF.

The J gene is TRBJ2-1, the V gene TRBV7-9, with 11 bases fitting TRBD2. The germline gives CDR1 SEHNR, CDR2 FQNEAQ (reference sequence). Germline trimming cut 0 bases from V and 4 bases from J; bases unmatched to any gene: 8. The CDR3 spans 18 residues. The CDR3 coding sequence is TGTGCCAGCAGCTTAGCGGGCGGACCTAGCGGGAGGTACAATGAGCAGTTCTTC. Amino acids: CASSLAGGPSGRYNEQFF.

This clonotype turned up a few times. V gene TRBV5-1 combines with J gene TRBJ2-3, with 11 bases that match TRBD1. This CDR3 contains 17 residues. The germline gives CDR1 SGHRS, CDR2 YFSETQ. With V trimmed by 4 bases and J by 7 bases, 14 bases remained unmatched. CDR3 residues: CASSPRSPGQGVHTQYF. In nucleotides, the CDR3 is TGCGCCAGCAGCCCGCGGTCTCCGGGACAGGGGGTACATACGCAGTATTTT.

In this sample, this clonotype turned up many times. J is TRBJ2-1 and V is TRBV28; the match to TRBD1 covers 9 bases. The germline V gene has CDR1 MDHEN and CDR2 SYDVKM. This CDR3 region has 15 residues. The trim removed 1 base at V and 4 bases at J, leaving 2 bases unmatched. Here the CDR3 DNA reads TGTGCCAGCAGTTTATCACAGGGGGCGTACAATGAGCAGTTCTTC. Translation: CASSLSQGAYNEQFF.

The chain combines TRBV15 with TRBJ2-1, with TRBD2 matching 8 bases. Germline V gives CDR1 LNHNV, CDR2 YYDKDF (reference sequence). The ends lost 5 bases at V and 1 base at J; junction bases unmatched: 10. The CDR3 extends over 17 amino acids. CDR3 protein: CATSPRGGGGSYNEQFF. The CDR3, as DNA: TGTGCCACCAGCCCCCGGGGGGGCGGGGGTTCCTACAATGAGCAGTTCTTC.